One and the same sample provided the 9 T cell receptor beta chains below, sequenced in a study of cytomegalovirus exposure and HLA in healthy donors. Sequencing was performed with immunoSEQ multiplex PCR; in TCRdb, only in-frame clones are kept and a portion is missing. The sample records 65,000 to 75,000 clones, roughly 95% being singletons. The sample taken for sequencing was PBMCs. These receptors all stem from a woman aged 18-35 years in good health and CMV-seropositive.

The J gene is TRBJ2-1, the V gene TRBV2; 9 nucleotides line up with TRBD2. The J segment lost 0 bases and the V segment lost 2 bases, leaving 5 bases of the junction unmatched. Looked up from germline, CDR1 is SNHLY and CDR2 is FYNNEI. There are 17 residues in the CDR3. The CDR3: CASSERLAVGSYNEQFF. Here the CDR3 DNA reads TGTGCCAGCAGTGAAAGACTAGCGGTTGGCTCCTACAATGAGCAGTTCTTC.

This clone was seen a single time. The chain links TRBV18 to TRBJ1-2; tentative D call: TRBD1 (6 bases). Trimming took off 1 base at V and 5 bases at J, with 14 bases between the two ends. The germline V gene has CDR1 KGHSH and CDR2 LQKENI. This CDR3 region has 15 residues. The DNA for the CDR3 is TGTGCCAGCTCACCACGTAGACAGGATAGTTATGGCTACACCTTC. It yields the protein CASSPRRQDSYGYTF.

The V and J genes are TRBV19 and TRBJ2-3, with 12 bases identical to TRBD2. The germline V gene has CDR1 LNHDA and CDR2 SQIVND (reference sequence). Trimming at V came to 6 bases and at J to 3 bases, leaving 4 bases not matched to a gene. CDR3 length equals 15 residues. CDR3 amino acids: CASRWTSGMTDTQYF. CDR3 sequence (DNA): TGTGCCAGTAGATGGACTAGCGGGATGACAGATACGCAGTATTTT.

This rearrangement joins TRBV4-2 to TRBJ1-3; 10 nucleotides agree with TRBD1. The CDR3 loop spans 15 amino acids. Trimming at V came to 1 base and at J to 6 bases, leaving 3 bases not matched to a gene. Germline CDR1 and CDR2: LGHNA and YNFKEQ. The CDR3 spells CASSQAGQGQNTIYF. DNA of the CDR3: TGTGCCAGCAGCCAAGCGGGACAGGGGCAAAACACCATATATTTT.

The genes are TRBV4-3 and TRBJ2-7; 8 bases match TRBD2. The CDR3 totals 15 residues. The germline gives CDR1 LGHNA, CDR2 YSLEER. J was trimmed by 4 bases and V by 0 bases; bases with no gene match: 5. In DNA, the CDR3 is TGCGCCAGCAGCCAAGATAAGCGGGAGTCATACGAGCAGTACTTC. Encoded protein: CASSQDKRESYEQYF.

The chain recombines TRBV9 with TRBJ2-1, with D tentatively TRBD2 (6 bases). The CDR3 is 15 amino acids. Germline-derived CDR1 and CDR2 are SGDLS and YYNGEE. V lost 1 base, J lost 12 bases, and 20 bases lay in between. This chain's CDR3 is CASSVTTSGGTGQFF. The CDR3 DNA sequence: TGTGCCAGCAGCGTAACGACTTCAGGAGGGACCGGGCAGTTCTTC.

There are a few counts of this clone. This chain links TRBV2 with TRBJ2-7, with D possibly matching TRBD2 (5 bases). Germline assignment: CDR1 SNHLY and CDR2 FYNNEI. V gave up 8 bases and J gave up 6 bases, with 14 bases separating them. The CDR3 runs 12 residues. CDR3 in DNA: TGTGCCAGCGGAGCGGTCGGCCCCGAGCAGTACTTC. Residues: CASGAVGPEQYF.

The CDR3 sequence is CASSLASGGRAFF. Here the CDR3 DNA reads TGTGCCAGCAGCTTAGCGTCAGGGGGCCGGGCTTTCTTT. V usage is TRBV7-6 and J usage is TRBJ1-1, with TRBD1 identical over 8 bases. CDR3 length equals 13 residues. Germline V gene data show CDR1 as SGHVS and CDR2 as FNYEAQ. The ends lost 0 bases at V and 11 bases at J; junction bases unmatched: 5.

This clone has only one observation. The chain couples TRBV11-3 to TRBJ2-3; TRBD1 might be the D (6 bases). Germline V gives CDR1 SGHNT, CDR2 YENEEA. V was pared by 1 base and J by 2 bases, with 10 bases between. The CDR3 runs 15 residues. For the CDR3, the DNA is TGTGCCAGCAGCTTAGTACTGGGACACACAGATACGCAGTATTTT. Translated: CASSLVLGHTDTQYF.